This T cell receptor beta chain originates from a study of T cells in Graves' hyperthyroidism and ophthalmopathy. RNA transcripts yielded amplified TCR beta CDR3 regions. HTBI primers were the set used in a first-round RT-PCR of the TCR CDR3. TCRdb analysed the multiplex PCR reads with MiXCR anew, one entry per CDR3 protein. Among around 300,000 distinct CDR3 sequences listed, 14% were seen once. The CDR3 loop spans 15 amino acids. V was pared by 0 bases and J by 3 bases, with 9 bases between. Germline CDR1 LGHNA, CDR2 YNFKEQ. Patients were excluded for uncontrolled infection, other autoimmune disease, pregnancy or lactation. Study-level points and caveats: For ophthalmopathy, model prediction preceded onset by a median roughly 6.5 months.

In the case of this clonotype: Antigen unknown.

The sample was blood. The chain is built from TRBV4-2 and TRBJ1-5; a weak D match, TRBD1 (6 bases). This receptor was identified in a woman aged 25 to 39 with Graves' hyperthyroidism. This CDR3 reads CASSQEAGANQPQHF. Here the CDR3 DNA reads TGTGCCAGCAGCCAAGAAGCAGGGGCCAATCAGCCCCAGCATTTT.